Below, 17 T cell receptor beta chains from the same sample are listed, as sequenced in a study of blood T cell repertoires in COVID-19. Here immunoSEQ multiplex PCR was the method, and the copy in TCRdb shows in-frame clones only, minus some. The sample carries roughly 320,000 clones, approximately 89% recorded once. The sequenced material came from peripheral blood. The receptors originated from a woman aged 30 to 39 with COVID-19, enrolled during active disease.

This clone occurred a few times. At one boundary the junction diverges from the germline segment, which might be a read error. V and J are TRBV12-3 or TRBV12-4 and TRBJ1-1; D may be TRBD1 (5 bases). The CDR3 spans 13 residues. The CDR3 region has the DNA TGTGCCAGCAATTCCTGGGGCGACACCGAAGCTTTCTTT. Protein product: CASNSWGDTEAFF.

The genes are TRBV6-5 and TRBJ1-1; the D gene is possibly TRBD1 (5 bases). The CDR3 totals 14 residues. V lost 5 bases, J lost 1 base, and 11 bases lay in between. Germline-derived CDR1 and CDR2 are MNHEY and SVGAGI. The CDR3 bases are TGTGCCAGCAGTACCTGGGGGGGGAACACTGAAGCTTTCTTT. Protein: CASSTWGGNTEAFF.

In nucleotides, the CDR3 is TGTGCCAGCAGTGAATATATGACCGGGCAGGGGGCTGAAGCTTTCTTT. Its translation: CASSEYMTGQGAEAFF. The V gene is TRBV25-1, the J gene TRBJ1-1; 7 bases are a match to TRBD1. Per germline, CDR1 MGHDK and CDR2 SYGVNS. The CDR3 is 16 amino acids. The junction had 10 bases not matched to a gene; V was cut back by 0 bases and J by 6 bases. Using reference TRBV25-1 and TRBJ1-1 for the parts outside the CDR3, the full variable domain is EADIYQTPRYLVIGTGKKITLECSQTMGHDKMYWYQQDPGMELHLIHYSYGVNSTEKGDLSSESTVSRIRTEHFPLTLESARPSHTSQYLCASSEYMTGQGAEAFFGQGTRLTVV.

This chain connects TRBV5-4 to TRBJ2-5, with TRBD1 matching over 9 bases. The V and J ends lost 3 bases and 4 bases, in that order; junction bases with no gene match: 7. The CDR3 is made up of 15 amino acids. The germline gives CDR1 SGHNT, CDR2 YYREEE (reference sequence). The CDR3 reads CASSSEGQGGETQYF. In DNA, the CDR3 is TGTGCCAGCAGCTCCGAGGGACAGGGAGGAGAGACCCAGTACTTC. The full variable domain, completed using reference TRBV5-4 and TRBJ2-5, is ETGVTQSPTHLIKTRGQQVTLRCSSQSGHNTVSWYQQALGQGPQFIFQYYREEENGRGNFPPRFSGLQFPNYSSELNVNALELDDSALYLCASSSEGQGGETQYFGPGTRLLVL.

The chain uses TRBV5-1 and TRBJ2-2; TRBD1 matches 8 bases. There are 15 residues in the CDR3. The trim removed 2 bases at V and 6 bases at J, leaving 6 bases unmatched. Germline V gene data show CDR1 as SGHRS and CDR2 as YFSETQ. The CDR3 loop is CASSFPDRESGELFF. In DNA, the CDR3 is TGCGCCAGCAGCTTCCCGGACAGGGAATCCGGGGAGCTGTTTTTT.

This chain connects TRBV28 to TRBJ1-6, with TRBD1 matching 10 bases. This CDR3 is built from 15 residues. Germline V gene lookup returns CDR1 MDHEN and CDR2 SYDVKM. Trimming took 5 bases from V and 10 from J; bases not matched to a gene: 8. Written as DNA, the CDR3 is TGTGCCAGCAGTCCGTGGACAGGGGGAGAATCACCCCTCCACTTT. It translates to CASSPWTGGESPLHF.

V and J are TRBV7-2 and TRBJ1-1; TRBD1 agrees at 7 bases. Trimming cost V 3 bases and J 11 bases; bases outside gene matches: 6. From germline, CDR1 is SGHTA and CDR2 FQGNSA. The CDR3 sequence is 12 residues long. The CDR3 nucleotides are TGTGCCAGCAGCTTCGCGACAGGGAAGGCTTTCTTT. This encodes CASSFATGKAFF.

The CDR3 region is CASSVGVGVRATEAFF. The CDR3 coding sequence is TGTGCCAGCAGCGTCGGTGTAGGGGTCCGTGCCACTGAAGCTTTCTTT. This rearrangement joins TRBV5-5 to TRBJ1-1; tentative D call: TRBD1 (5 bases). The V gene's germline CDR1 is SGHKS and CDR2 YYEKEE (reference sequence). V lost 4 bases and J lost 4, with 20 bases in between. The CDR3 totals 16 residues.

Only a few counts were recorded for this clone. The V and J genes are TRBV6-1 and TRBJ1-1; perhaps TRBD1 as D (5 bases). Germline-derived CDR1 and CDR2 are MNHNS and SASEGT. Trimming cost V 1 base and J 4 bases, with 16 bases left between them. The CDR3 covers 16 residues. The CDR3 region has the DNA TGTGCCAGCAGTGAAGAGGGTACGGGCGGGGGCACTGAAGCTTTCTTT. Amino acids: CASSEEGTGGGTEAFF.

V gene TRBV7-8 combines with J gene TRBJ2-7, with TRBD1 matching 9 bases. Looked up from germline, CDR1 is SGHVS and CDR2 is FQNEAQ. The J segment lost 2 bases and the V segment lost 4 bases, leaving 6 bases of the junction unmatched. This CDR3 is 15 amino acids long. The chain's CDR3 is CASSSKRTGAYEQYF. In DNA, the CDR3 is TGTGCCAGCAGCTCGAAACGGACAGGGGCCTACGAGCAGTACTTC.

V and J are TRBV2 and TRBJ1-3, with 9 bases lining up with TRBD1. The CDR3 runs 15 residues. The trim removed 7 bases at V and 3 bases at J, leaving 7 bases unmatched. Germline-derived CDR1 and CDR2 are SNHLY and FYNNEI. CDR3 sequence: CASKRQTGGGNTIYF. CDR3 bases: TGTGCCAGCAAGCGTCAGACAGGGGGTGGAAACACCATATATTTT.

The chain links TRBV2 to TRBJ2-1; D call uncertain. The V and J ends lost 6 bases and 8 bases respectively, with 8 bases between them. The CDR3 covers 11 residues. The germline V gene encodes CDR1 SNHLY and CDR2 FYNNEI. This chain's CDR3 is CASRIGDEQFF. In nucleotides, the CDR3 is TGTGCCAGCAGGATAGGAGATGAGCAGTTCTTC.

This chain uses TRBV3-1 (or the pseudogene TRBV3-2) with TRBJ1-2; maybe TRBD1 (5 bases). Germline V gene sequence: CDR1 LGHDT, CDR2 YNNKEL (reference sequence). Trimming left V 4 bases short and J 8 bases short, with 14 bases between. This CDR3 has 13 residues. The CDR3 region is CASSLGTRRGYTF. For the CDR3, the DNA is TGTGCCAGCAGCCTAGGGACTCGTAGAGGCTACACCTTC.

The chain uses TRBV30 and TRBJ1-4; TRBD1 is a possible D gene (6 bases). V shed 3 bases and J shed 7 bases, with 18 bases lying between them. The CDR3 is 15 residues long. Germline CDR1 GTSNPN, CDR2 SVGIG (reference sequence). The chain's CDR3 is CAWSSGGARGEKLFF. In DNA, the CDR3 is TGTGCCTGGAGCTCCGGGGGGGCGCGAGGTGAAAAACTGTTTTTT.

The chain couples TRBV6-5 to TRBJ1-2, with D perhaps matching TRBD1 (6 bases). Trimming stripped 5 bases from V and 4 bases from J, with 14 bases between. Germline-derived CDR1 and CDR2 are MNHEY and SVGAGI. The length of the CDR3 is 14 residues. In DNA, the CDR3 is TGTGCCAGCAGTACGGGGGGGCGCGCCTATGGCTACACCTTC. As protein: CASSTGGRAYGYTF.

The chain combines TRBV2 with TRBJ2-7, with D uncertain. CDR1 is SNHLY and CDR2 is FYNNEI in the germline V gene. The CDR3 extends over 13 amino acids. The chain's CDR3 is CASREDRAYEQYV. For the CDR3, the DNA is TGTGCCAGCAGGGAAGATAGAGCCTACGAGCAGTACGTC.

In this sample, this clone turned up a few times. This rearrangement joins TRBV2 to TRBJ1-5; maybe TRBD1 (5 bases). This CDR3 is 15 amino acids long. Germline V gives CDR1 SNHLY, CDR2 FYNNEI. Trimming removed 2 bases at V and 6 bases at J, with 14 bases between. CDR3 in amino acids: CASSEWSGKGQPQHF. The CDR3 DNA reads TGTGCCAGCAGTGAATGGTCAGGGAAGGGTCAGCCCCAGCATTTT.